Listed here is a single T cell receptor beta chain. The same CDR3 also results from other DNA sequences found in this sample. Reverse transcribed after extraction, RNA yielded cDNA as the sequencing template. Using immunoSEQ multiplex PCR, the repertoire was profiled, and TCRdb retains in-frame clones only, with some absent. The sample holds some 210,000 clones, over 60% seen once. Treatment defined: oral pan-JAK inhibitor, 5-10 mg twice daily. The data were taken from a study of CD8+ T cells in alopecia areata. This specimen consisted of CD4+ T cells sorted from blood, obtained at approximately week 44, from a patient treated with tofacitinib. The TCR comes from a human donor with alopecia areata.

CDR3 in DNA: TGCAGCGTTGCGGGGACGGGGAACACCGGGGAGCTGTTTTTT. It codes for CSVAGTGNTGELFF. The genes are TRBV29-1 and TRBJ2-2, with D perhaps being TRBD1 or TRBD2 (5 bases each). V lost 4 bases and J lost 1, with 10 bases in between. The CDR3 totals 14 residues. Looked up from germline, CDR1 is SQVTM and CDR2 is ANQGSEA.